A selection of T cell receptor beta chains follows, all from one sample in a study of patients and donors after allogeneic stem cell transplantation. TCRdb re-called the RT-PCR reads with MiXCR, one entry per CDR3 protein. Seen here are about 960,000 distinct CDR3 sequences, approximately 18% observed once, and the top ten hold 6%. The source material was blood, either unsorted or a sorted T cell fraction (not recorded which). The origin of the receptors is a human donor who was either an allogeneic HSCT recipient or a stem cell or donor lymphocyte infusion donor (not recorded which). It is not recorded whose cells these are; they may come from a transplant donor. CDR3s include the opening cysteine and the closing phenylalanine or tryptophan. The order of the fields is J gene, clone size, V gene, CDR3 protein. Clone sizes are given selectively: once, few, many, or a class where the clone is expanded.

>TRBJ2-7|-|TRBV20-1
CSVATVTGTGYEQYF
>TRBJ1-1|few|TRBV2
CASRSRQKNTEAFF
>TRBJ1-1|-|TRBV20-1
CSAPTAMNTEAFF
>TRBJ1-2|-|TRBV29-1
CSVVGEDYGYTF
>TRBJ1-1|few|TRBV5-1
CASSPQRGPNTEAFF
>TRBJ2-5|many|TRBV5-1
CASSTPSGRGIQETQYF
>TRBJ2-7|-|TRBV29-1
CSVWDRGRSYEQYF
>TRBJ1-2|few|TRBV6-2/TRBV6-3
CASRPSDPEAYGYTF
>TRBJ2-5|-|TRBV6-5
CASSSLAEETQYF
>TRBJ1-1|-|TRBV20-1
CSARDGPLFF
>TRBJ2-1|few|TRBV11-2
CASSGQPRTSRGDEQFF
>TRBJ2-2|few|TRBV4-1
CASSQDSDRNTGELFF
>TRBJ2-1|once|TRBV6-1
CASSPLAGGPDEQFF
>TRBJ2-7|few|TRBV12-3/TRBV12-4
CASSPAVRGTGGDEQYF
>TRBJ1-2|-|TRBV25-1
CASSDRAQGSRHSGYTF
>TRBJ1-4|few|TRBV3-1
CASSSRQPTNEKLFF
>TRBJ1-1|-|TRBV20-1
CSARDSGVGGKAFF
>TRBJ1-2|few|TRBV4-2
CASSQDTGLPGNGYTF
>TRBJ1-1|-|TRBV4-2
CASSHSQGAHTEAFF
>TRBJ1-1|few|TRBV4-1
CASSRKTGDTEAFF
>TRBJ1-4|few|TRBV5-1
CASSPARLLNEKLFF
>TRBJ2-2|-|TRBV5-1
CASSTGGIGELFF
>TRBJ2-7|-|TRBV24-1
CATSAQGPSYEQYF